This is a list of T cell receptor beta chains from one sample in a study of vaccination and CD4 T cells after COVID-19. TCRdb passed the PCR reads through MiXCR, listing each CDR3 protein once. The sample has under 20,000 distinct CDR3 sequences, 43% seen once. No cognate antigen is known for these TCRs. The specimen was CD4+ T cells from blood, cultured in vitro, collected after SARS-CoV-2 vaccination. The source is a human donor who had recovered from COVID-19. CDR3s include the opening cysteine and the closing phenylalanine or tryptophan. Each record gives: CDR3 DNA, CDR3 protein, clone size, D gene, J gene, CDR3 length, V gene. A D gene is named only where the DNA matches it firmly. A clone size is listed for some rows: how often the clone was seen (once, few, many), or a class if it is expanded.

TGTGCCAGCAGTCTCTCGGGACTCCAACAGTACTTC | CASSLSGLQQYF | . | . | TRBJ2-7 | 12 | TRBV27
TGTGCCAGCAGCCCCGGCGGGCGGGCGGATGGCTACACCTTC | CASSPGGRADGYTF | few | . | TRBJ1-2 | 14 | TRBV7-6
TGCAGTGCTAGAGGCCCCGGGGTAACCAGCACAGATACGCAGTATTTT | CSARGPGVTSTDTQYF | medium-sized | . | TRBJ2-3 | 16 | TRBV20-1
TGTGCCAGCAGCTTTCCCGGGAGCACAGATACGCAGTATTTT | CASSFPGSTDTQYF | . | . | TRBJ2-3 | 14 | TRBV5-5
TGTGCCAGCAGCCCGAGGGACAGTTTGAACACTGAAGCTTTCTTT | CASSPRDSLNTEAFF | . | TRBD1 | TRBJ1-1 | 15 | TRBV9
TGTGCCAGTACCCCCGGGCACTCCTACAATGAGCAGTTCTTC | CASTPGHSYNEQFF | medium-sized | . | TRBJ2-1 | 14 | TRBV7-2
TGTGCCAGCAGTCGGAGACCCGGGGGCCCCGATACGCAGTATTTT | CASSRRPGGPDTQYF | . | . | TRBJ2-3 | 15 | TRBV25-1
TGTGCCAGCAGCCCCGGGATTATCACCTCGAACACTGAAGCTTTCTTT | CASSPGIITSNTEAFF | . | . | TRBJ1-1 | 16 | TRBV7-9
TGTGCCAGCAGCCGACCGGGACTAGGGGGTGCAGATACGCAGTATTTT | CASSRPGLGGADTQYF | . | TRBD2 | TRBJ2-3 | 16 | TRBV5-4
TGCAGTGCTCCTGAAGTAGATACGCAGTATTTT | CSAPEVDTQYF | . | . | TRBJ2-3 | 11 | TRBV20-1
TGTGCCAGCAGTAATTACCCAGATACGCAGTATTTT | CASSNYPDTQYF | few | . | TRBJ2-3 | 12 | TRBV12-3/TRBV12-4
TGTGCCAGCAGCCTTCAGAGTTGGGGCTCCAATCAGCCCCAGCATTTT | CASSLQSWGSNQPQHF | . | . | TRBJ1-5 | 16 | TRBV7-2
TGTGCCAGCTCACCACCATCATTAAGCGAGCAGTACTTC | CASSPPSLSEQYF | . | . | TRBJ2-7 | 13 | TRBV18
TGTGCCAGTAGTCCCGATCGTAGGCCTAATACCTACGAGCAGTACTTC | CASSPDRRPNTYEQYF | . | . | TRBJ2-7 | 16 | TRBV19
TGTGCCAGCAGGAGGGACAGGAGATCGAGCTCCTATAATTCACCCCTCCACTTT | CASRRDRRSSSYNSPLHF | . | TRBD1 | TRBJ1-6 | 18 | TRBV6-1
TGCGCCAGCAGCCAAGAGGAACCTACAATTTATAGCAATCAGCCCCAGCATTTT | CASSQEEPTIYSNQPQHF | . | . | TRBJ1-5 | 18 | TRBV4-1
TGTGCCACCAGCTTAGAGAACGCCCTGACAGGGACTCAAGAGACTCAGTACTTC | CATSLENALTGTQETQYF | once | . | TRBJ2-5 | 18 | TRBV15
TGTGCCAGCAGCTTATATGTAGAAATGAACACTGAAGCTTTCTTT | CASSLYVEMNTEAFF | few | . | TRBJ1-1 | 15 | TRBV7-6
TGTGCCAGTAGCTCGGGACAGACAGTTTCGGAGACCCAGTACTTC | CASSSGQTVSETQYF | few | TRBD1 | TRBJ2-5 | 15 | TRBV19
TGCAGTGATACCAGGTACCAAGAGACCCAGTACTTC | CSDTRYQETQYF | few | . | TRBJ2-5 | 12 | TRBV20-1
TGTGCCTGGAGTCGAGGCCTTAGCGCTAGCTCCTACGAGCAGTACTTC | CAWSRGLSASSYEQYF | . | . | TRBJ2-7 | 16 | TRBV30
TGCAGCGTCGAAGGGACTAGCGGACAAGAGACCCAGTACTTC | CSVEGTSGQETQYF | . | TRBD2 | TRBJ2-5 | 14 | TRBV29-1
TGCAGTGCTAGAGCGACAGGGGCAAGGAACATTCAGTACTTC | CSARATGARNIQYF | . | TRBD1 | TRBJ2-4 | 14 | TRBV20-1
TGTGCCAGCAGTTTATTGGGGTCTCGGGAGACCCAGTACTTC | CASSLLGSRETQYF | . | . | TRBJ2-5 | 14 | TRBV28
TGTGCCAGCAGTGTCGGCAGAAGCTATGGCTACACCTTC | CASSVGRSYGYTF | few | . | TRBJ1-2 | 13 | TRBV2
TGTGCCAGCAGAGCCCAAAGGGGGCTTGGCGAGACCCAGTACTTC | CASRAQRGLGETQYF | . | TRBD1 | TRBJ2-5 | 15 | TRBV7-2
TGTGCCAGTAGTGATCTCGGGCCGGGAGCCAACGTCCTGACTTTC | CASSDLGPGANVLTF | . | . | TRBJ2-6 | 15 | TRBV19
TGTGCCAGCAGTTACTCAGTTGATGGAACGGCACGGTTGGACTCTGGGGCCAACGTCCTGACTTTC | CASSYSVDGTARLDSGANVLTF | . | . | TRBJ2-6 | 22 | TRBV6-5
TGTGCCAGCACCCTCTCTCAGGGGTATCGGAATCAGCCCCAGCATTTT | CASTLSQGYRNQPQHF | . | . | TRBJ1-5 | 16 | TRBV28
TGTGCCATCAGTGAGCCCGATATGAACACTGAAGCTTTCTTT | CAISEPDMNTEAFF | . | . | TRBJ1-1 | 14 | TRBV10-3
TGTGCCAGCAGCTTATCCGGGACTAGCATCTACGAGCAGTACTTC | CASSLSGTSIYEQYF | . | TRBD2 | TRBJ2-7 | 15 | TRBV7-3
TGTGCCAGCGGACAGCACTATGGCTACACCTTC | CASGQHYGYTF | once | . | TRBJ1-2 | 11 | TRBV28